This TCR beta chain comes out of a study of control samples from healthy donors and cancer patients. This clone turned up a few times. This CDR3 has 19 amino acids. V lost 4 bases to trimming and J lost 3 bases; unmatched junction nucleotides: 17. Germline V gene data show CDR1 as SEHNR and CDR2 as FQNEAQ (reference sequence). Clones were sequenced by immunoSEQ multiplex PCR, and TCRdb holds only the in-frame ones, with some missing. The sample holds under 95,000 clones; over 65% are singletons and the top ten take around 15%. The sequenced sample was blood. This chain uses TRBV7-9 with TRBJ1-1, with 10 bases aligning to TRBD1. This clonotype originated in a man aged 50 to 59 in good health. In nucleotides, the CDR3 is TGTGCCAGCAGCTCAAGTAAGACAGGGGGCTATACCTTTCACACTGAAGCTTTCTTT. This encodes CASSSSKTGGYTFHTEAFF.